What follows are 12 T cell receptor beta chains derived from one specimen sequenced in a study of preoperative IRX-2 immunotherapy in early breast cancer (dated by TCRdb to between 2018 and 2021). Library method: the immunoSEQ multiplex PCR assay. The clones in this table, taken by TCRdb from immuneACCESS, are in-frame only. Not every clone is retained; where verified, under half of the shortfall comes from an unresolved V gene, and the cause of the rest is unknown. Across this sample there are 30,000 to 35,000 clones, with nearly 95% seen only once. The top ten clones comprise 5% to 7% of the sample. The treatment or condition label for this specimen denotes: preoperative locoregional IRX-2 cytokine immunotherapy. Collection took place from a patient treated with IRX-2 immunotherapy. These receptors were taken from a human donor with breast cancer.

The rearrangement uses TRBV30 and TRBJ2-7; D not resolved. Trimming removed 1 base from V and 3 bases from J, with 7 bases in between. CDR1 and CDR2 (germline): GTSNPN, SVGIG (reference sequence). The CDR3 extends over 12 amino acids. The CDR3 nucleotides read TGTGCCTGGAGTGCGCTTAACTACGAGCAGTACTTC. Residues: CAWSALNYEQYF.

This chain joins TRBV6-1 and TRBJ1-5; no firm D call. The V end was cut by 7 bases, the J end by 2 bases, with 12 bases between. The germline V gene has CDR1 MNHNS and CDR2 SASEGT. The CDR3 is 14 residues long. CDR3 amino acids: CASIWRPGNQPQHF. CDR3 coding DNA: TGTGCCAGCATTTGGAGACCGGGCAATCAGCCCCAGCATTTT.

J is TRBJ2-2 and V is TRBV7-3; D is undetermined. V gave up 4 bases and J gave up 4 bases, with 10 bases separating them. Looked up from germline, CDR1 is SGHTA and CDR2 is FQGTGA. There are 14 residues in the CDR3. This CDR3 is CASSWQLGTGELFF. The DNA of the CDR3 is TGTGCCAGCAGCTGGCAGCTGGGCACCGGGGAGCTGTTTTTT.

This chain links TRBV5-5 with TRBJ2-7; D is unclear. Trimming took off 6 bases at V and 3 bases at J, with 7 bases between the two ends. CDR1 and CDR2 from the germline V gene are SGHKS and YYEKEE (reference sequence). The CDR3 totals 11 residues. The CDR3 DNA reads as TGTGCCAGCATCGGAGACTACGAGCAGTACTTC. Amino acid sequence: CASIGDYEQYF.

CDR3 loop: CATITGTKIHEQYF. In DNA form, the CDR3 reads TGTGCCACTATAACCGGGACAAAGATCCACGAGCAGTACTTC. The rearrangement links TRBV28 to TRBJ2-7; D possibly corresponds to TRBD1 (6 bases). The germline gives CDR1 MDHEN, CDR2 SYDVKM. The CDR3 totals 14 residues. Trimming removed 10 bases from V and 5 bases from J, with 21 bases in between.

V is TRBV7-6 and J is TRBJ2-1; the D call may be TRBD1 or TRBD2 (5 bases each). The CDR3 contains 18 residues. The V gene's germline CDR1 is SGHVS and CDR2 FNYEAQ. V shed 2 bases and J shed 5 bases, with 22 bases lying between them. CDR3 in amino acids: CASSLSSPEGRLNNEQFF. CDR3 coding DNA: TGTGCCAGCAGCTTAAGCTCCCCTGAGGGGCGGCTCAACAATGAGCAGTTCTTC.

This chain connects TRBV5-1 to TRBJ2-2; TRBD1 aligns across 7 bases. The V gene end was trimmed by 4 bases and the J gene end by 6 bases; junction bases not matched to a gene: 6. CDR1 is SGHRS, CDR2 YFSETQ, per germline. The CDR3 is made up of 14 amino acids. The CDR3 nucleotides are TGCGCCAGCAGCGGACAGGAAGGATCCGGGGAGCTGTTTTTT. It codes for CASSGQEGSGELFF.

The chain carries TRBV18 and TRBJ1-1; D is ambiguous. V gave up 0 bases and J gave up 1 base, with 9 bases separating them. Germline CDR1 reads KGHSH; CDR2 reads LQKENI. The CDR3 has 15 residues. CDR3 sequence: CASSPPIGRNTEAFF. CDR3 sequence (DNA): TGTGCCAGCTCACCACCGATAGGGAGGAACACTGAAGCTTTCTTT.

This rearrangement joins TRBV5-1 to TRBJ2-1, with 13 bases matching TRBD2. Germline-derived CDR1 and CDR2 are SGHRS and YFSETQ. The CDR3 consists of 15 residues. Trimming cost V 1 base and J 8 bases; bases outside gene matches: 3. The CDR3 sequence: CASSLPGLAGYEQFF. Here the CDR3 DNA reads TGCGCCAGCAGCTTGCCGGGACTAGCGGGGTATGAGCAGTTCTTC.

This clone occurred once. The CDR3 DNA follows: TGTGCCAGCAGCGTAGCTAGCGGGGCGAACACAGATACGCAGTATTTT. This gives the protein CASSVASGANTDTQYF. This chain connects TRBV9 to TRBJ2-3, with 9 nucleotides matching TRBD2. The CDR3 extends over 16 amino acids. After removal of 0 bases from V and 2 bases from J, the junction contained 4 bases not matched to a gene. CDR1 SGDLS and CDR2 YYNGEE come from the germline V gene.

The chain has TRBV7-3 and TRBJ2-1; 8 bases are a match to TRBD2. CDR3 length equals 15 residues. Losses at the gene ends were 5 bases for V and 2 bases for J; bases not matched to a gene: 5. Germline CDR1 reads SGHTA; CDR2 reads FQGTGA. CDR3 in amino acids: CASSTSGGAYNEQFF. The CDR3 DNA reads TGTGCCAGCAGCACCTCCGGGGGGGCCTACAATGAGCAGTTCTTC.

This clone showed up just once. The chain employs TRBV27 and TRBJ2-3, with D possibly matching TRBD1 (5 bases). V was pared by 3 bases and J by 2 bases, with 9 bases between. Germline-derived CDR1 and CDR2 are MNHEY and SMNVEV (reference sequence). The length of the CDR3 is 14 residues. Here the CDR3 reads CASSLGRYTDTQYF. CDR3 nucleotides: TGTGCCAGCAGTTTGGGGCGATACACAGATACGCAGTATTTT.